This T cell receptor beta chain comes out of a study of blood T cell repertoires in COVID-19. Study information: The United States, Italy and Spain supplied acute and convalescent COVID-19 samples. In each case, the material was cDNA or gDNA derived from T cells, B-cell-depleted T cells, or PBMCs.

During active infection, Seattle patients enrolled and were then monitored through disease. CDR1 and CDR2 from the germline V gene are SQVTM and ANQGSEA. The CDR3 has 13 residues. Trimming at V came to 3 bases and at J to 6 bases, leaving 5 bases not matched to a gene. Original methodology: Reference gene primer amplification gave estimated nucleated cell counts. The repertoire was sequenced with immunoSEQ multiplex PCR; TCRdb's copy has only in-frame clones and lacks some. The V and J calls and the clone size are those of that table, but D and trimming were determined from the DNA. The sample consists of about 69,000 clones, around 80% of them appearing once.

The sequence was collected from a man aged 45-65 years with COVID-19, enrolled during active disease. The specimen was peripheral blood. The chain carries TRBV29-1 and TRBJ2-7; 10 nucleotides line up with TRBD1. DNA of the CDR3: TGCAGCGTTGAGCGGGACAGGGGAGGCGAGCAGTACTTC. This sequence encodes CSVERDRGGEQYF.